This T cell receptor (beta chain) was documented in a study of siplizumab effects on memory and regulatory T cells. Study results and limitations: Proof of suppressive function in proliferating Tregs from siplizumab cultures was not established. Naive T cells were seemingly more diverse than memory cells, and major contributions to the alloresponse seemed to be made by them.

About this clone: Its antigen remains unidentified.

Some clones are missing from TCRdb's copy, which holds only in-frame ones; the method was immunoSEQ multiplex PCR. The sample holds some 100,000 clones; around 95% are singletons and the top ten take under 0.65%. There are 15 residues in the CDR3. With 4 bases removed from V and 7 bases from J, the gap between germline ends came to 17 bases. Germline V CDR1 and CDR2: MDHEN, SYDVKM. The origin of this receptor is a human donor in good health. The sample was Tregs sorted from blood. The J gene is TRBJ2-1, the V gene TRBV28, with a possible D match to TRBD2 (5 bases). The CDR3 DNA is TGTGCCAGCAGTTCCCGACGGCTGAGGGAAAATGAGCAGTTCTTC. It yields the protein CASSSRRLRENEQFF.